One sample yielded the 21 T cell receptor beta chains listed below, sequenced in a study of shared clonotypes between healthy human individuals. Sequenced by immunoSEQ multiplex PCR; TCRdb stores in-frame clones only, minus some. The data hold roughly 2 million clones, with under 97% observed a single time. The sample comprised naive CD4+ T cells sorted from blood. Subset indicated: CD45RA+ positively selected. The receptors here all came from a man aged 18 to 30 in good health.

The V gene is TRBV7-8, the J gene TRBJ1-5, with TRBD1 identical over 8 bases. Trimming at V came to 5 bases and at J to 2 bases, leaving 14 bases not matched to a gene. This CDR3 spans 18 amino acids. Germline V gives CDR1 SGHVS, CDR2 FQNEAQ. CDR3: CASSERDRFVFGNQPQHF. The CDR3 coding sequence is TGTGCCAGCAGCGAAAGGGACAGGTTTGTTTTTGGCAATCAGCCCCAGCATTTT.

The chain combines TRBV5-1 with TRBJ2-1; a weak D match, TRBD2 (6 bases). Per germline, CDR1 SGHRS and CDR2 YFSETQ. The CDR3 extends over 15 amino acids. V lost 0 bases and J 6 bases, leaving 13 bases between the germline ends. CDR3 DNA: TGCGCCAGCAGCTTGGATACGGGAGTGGGCAATGAGCAGTTCTTC. Amino acid sequence: CASSLDTGVGNEQFF. Based on the CDR3 plus reference TRBV5-1 and TRBJ2-1, the full variable domain is KAGVTQTPRYLIKTRGQQVTLSCSPISGHRSVSWYQQTPGQGLQFLFEYFSETQRNKGNFPGRFSGRQFSNSRSEMNVSTLELGDSALYLCASSLDTGVGNEQFFGPGTRLTVL.

V gene TRBV4-1 combines with J gene TRBJ2-7; 9 bases align to TRBD1. CDR1 is MGHRA, CDR2 YSYEKL, per germline. J gave up 6 bases and V 0 bases, and 6 bases lay outside the gene matches. There are 15 residues in the CDR3. The CDR3 nucleotides are TGCGCCAGCAGCCAAGATCTCGTGGACAGGGGCGAGCAGTACTTC. Its translation: CASSQDLVDRGEQYF.

V usage is TRBV5-1 and J usage is TRBJ2-6; D call uncertain. Trimming shortened V by 1 base and J by 3 bases, and 11 bases separated the two germline ends. CDR3 length equals 16 residues. Germline V gene sequence: CDR1 SGHRS, CDR2 YFSETQ. CDR3 loop: CASSLPVWVGANVLTF. The CDR3, as DNA: TGCGCCAGCAGCTTGCCTGTCTGGGTTGGGGCCAACGTCCTGACTTTC.

The rearrangement links TRBV7-6 to TRBJ1-2, with TRBD1 matching 7 bases. CDR1 SGHVS and CDR2 FNYEAQ come from the germline V gene. CDR3 length: 13 residues. V was clipped by 0 bases and J by 8 bases; unmatched bases: 3. As DNA, the CDR3 is TGTGCCAGCAGCTTAGCAGGGGGCCGGGGCTACACCTTC. Translated: CASSLAGGRGYTF.

This chain links TRBV5-1 with TRBJ1-4, with a weak D call TRBD1 (5 bases). Trimming took off 0 bases at V and 4 bases at J, with 13 bases between the two ends. Germline CDR1 SGHRS, CDR2 YFSETQ. This CDR3 spans 16 amino acids. Here the CDR3 reads CASSLAPPGLNEKLFF. CDR3 coding DNA: TGCGCCAGCAGCTTGGCCCCTCCGGGGCTTAATGAAAAACTGTTTTTT.

This clone was detected once. This rearrangement joins TRBV6-5 to TRBJ2-7, with D unresolved. Germline assignment: CDR1 MNHEY and CDR2 SVGAGI. Trimming shortened V by 2 bases and J by 5 bases, and 13 bases separated the two germline ends. This CDR3 region has 14 residues. The CDR3 here is CASSYDRFTDEQYF. The CDR3 coding sequence is TGTGCCAGCAGTTACGACCGTTTTACCGACGAGCAGTACTTC.

V gene TRBV2 combines with J gene TRBJ1-6; no clear D. Germline CDR1 SNHLY, CDR2 FYNNEI. The CDR3 extends over 14 amino acids. V dropped 3 bases and J dropped 10 bases, with 13 bases sitting between them. The CDR3 sequence: CASSENREPSPLHF. For the CDR3, the DNA is TGTGCCAGCAGTGAGAACAGAGAACCATCACCCCTCCACTTT.

The rearrangement uses TRBV6-1 and TRBJ2-7, with 11 positions matching TRBD1. Unmatched junction bases numbered 2, after V lost 1 base and J lost 0 bases. The CDR3 has 16 amino acids. From germline, CDR1 is MNHNS and CDR2 SASEGT. CDR3 DNA: TGTGCCAGCAGTGAAGTTGGGACAGGGGGCTCCTACGAGCAGTACTTC. Protein sequence: CASSEVGTGGSYEQYF.

This clone has a handful of counts. The CDR3: CASTASSGNTIYF. The CDR3 coding sequence is TGTGCCAGTACAGCGAGCTCTGGAAACACCATATATTTT. This sequence joins TRBV19 and TRBJ1-3; D is unclear. The V and J ends lost 7 bases and 0 bases respectively, with 7 bases between them. This CDR3 comprises 13 residues. CDR1 LNHDA and CDR2 SQIVND come from the germline V gene (reference sequence).

The chain is built from TRBV7-2 and TRBJ1-2; maybe TRBD1 (6 bases). This CDR3 region has 13 residues. From germline, CDR1 is SGHTA and CDR2 FQGNSA. V lost 9 bases and J 6 bases, leaving 17 bases between the germline ends. This CDR3 is CASSAGAKNGYTF. CDR3 sequence (DNA): TGTGCCAGTTCCGCAGGGGCGAAGAATGGCTACACCTTC.

The chain joins TRBV6-5 to TRBJ1-3; 8 nucleotides agree with TRBD1. The CDR3 loop spans 14 amino acids. The J segment lost 5 bases and the V segment lost 6 bases, leaving 6 bases of the junction unmatched. CDR1 is MNHEY and CDR2 is SVGAGI in the germline V gene. The DNA for the CDR3 is TGTGCCAGCAGCATAGACAGGGGAAGAAACACCATATATTTT. Translated, it gives CASSIDRGRNTIYF.

V is TRBV5-6 and J is TRBJ2-6, with D perhaps assigned TRBD1 or TRBD2 (5 bases each). Trimming took 3 bases from V and 0 from J, leaving 16 bases between them. CDR1 is SGHDT and CDR2 is YYEEEE in the germline V gene. This CDR3 spans 18 amino acids. CDR3 loop: CASSSKQVEGSGANVLTF. The CDR3 nucleotides read TGTGCCAGCAGCTCCAAACAGGTAGAGGGCTCTGGGGCCAACGTCCTGACTTTC.

The chain carries TRBV30 and TRBJ1-1; TRBD1 is a possible D gene (6 bases). Germline V gene data show CDR1 as GTSNPN and CDR2 as SVGIG (reference sequence). The CDR3 sequence is 16 residues long. V lost 3 bases, J lost 0 bases, and 17 bases lay in between. The CDR3 region has the DNA TGTGCCTGGAGCCTGCACGGACAGCCGATGAACACTGAAGCTTTCTTT. This sequence encodes CAWSLHGQPMNTEAFF.

This chain uses TRBV5-1 with TRBJ2-3; maybe TRBD2 (7 bases). The germline gives CDR1 SGHRS, CDR2 YFSETQ. V lost 4 bases and J 2 bases, leaving 20 bases between the germline ends. This CDR3 region has 17 residues. In DNA, the CDR3 is TGCGCCAGCAGCCCCCTAGTAGGGGGGGTTTACACAGATACGCAGTATTTT. Residues: CASSPLVGGVYTDTQYF.

The chain recombines TRBV10-3 with TRBJ2-7, with D possibly TRBD1 on 6 matching bases. The CDR3 has 15 amino acids. Trimming left V 0 bases short and J 5 bases short, with 14 bases between. Germline loops: CDR1 ENHRY, CDR2 SYGVKD. For the CDR3, the DNA is TGTGCCATCAGTGAGTCTGGGGGCGCGCGTCACGAGCAGTACTTC. Protein product: CAISESGGARHEQYF.

The rearrangement links TRBV11-3 to TRBJ2-1; D is possibly TRBD1 or TRBD2 (5 bases each). Deletions cut 5 bases from V and 8 bases from J, with 16 bases between. The CDR3 sequence is 14 residues long. Germline CDR1 is SGHNT and CDR2 is YENEEA. This chain's CDR3 is CASSTGKGKDEQFF. The CDR3 coding sequence is TGTGCCAGCAGCACCGGGAAGGGGAAAGATGAGCAGTTCTTC.

The chain carries TRBV7-8 and TRBJ1-5; TRBD1 might be the D (5 bases). V was trimmed by 5 bases and J by 1 base, leaving 15 bases between them. This CDR3 is built from 16 residues. From germline, CDR1 is SGHVS and CDR2 FQNEAQ. DNA for the CDR3: TGTGCCAGCAGCACCCTGGGGGGAGGGAGCAATCAGCCCCAGCATTTT. Protein: CASSTLGGGSNQPQHF.

The table lists this clone with a count of one. The V gene is TRBV15, the J gene TRBJ2-1; 10 bases match TRBD2. With 6 bases clipped from V and 4 bases from J, the junction kept 12 bases outside the gene matches. Germline V gene data show CDR1 as LNHNV and CDR2 as YYDKDF (reference sequence). The CDR3 has 17 residues. CDR3 loop: CATSYILAGGSYNEQFF. The CDR3 DNA is TGTGCCACCAGTTATATCTTAGCGGGAGGTAGTTACAATGAGCAGTTCTTC.

V usage is TRBV5-1 and J usage is TRBJ1-6; possible D gene TRBD1, 5 bases. The germline CDR1 and CDR2 sequences are SGHRS and YFSETQ. Trimming cost V 5 bases and J 7 bases, with 10 bases left between them. The CDR3 runs 13 residues. The CDR3: CASRQDINSPLHF. Written as DNA, the CDR3 is TGCGCCAGCAGACAGGACATCAATTCACCCCTCCACTTT.

V is TRBV5-1 and J is TRBJ2-7; 12 bases match TRBD1. The CDR3 sequence is 15 residues long. Germline CDR1 SGHRS, CDR2 YFSETQ. V gave up 5 bases and J gave up 6 bases; unmatched junction bases: 9. The CDR3 here is CASRESGTGGSEQYF. Written as DNA, the CDR3 is TGCGCCAGCAGAGAATCCGGGACAGGGGGCAGCGAGCAGTACTTC.